Below are 28 T cell receptor beta chains sequenced from a single sample in a study of regulatory T cells in long-lasting Graves disease. Time point indicated: newly diagnosed GD, antithyroid drugs for less than 3 months. There was RNA extracted from PBMCs, and the TCR library was made from it. iRepertoire HTBI primers and Arm-PCR of CDR3 regions built TCR beta libraries. Via MiXCR, TCRdb re-called the multiplex PCR reads, giving one row per CDR3 protein. Of some 410,000 distinct CDR3 sequences listed, roughly 17% are singletons. The data also belong to a second study, concerning T cells in Graves' hyperthyroidism and ophthalmopathy.

The sequenced sample was peripheral blood mononuclear cells (PBMCs), obtained at new diagnosis, from a patient treated with antithyroid drugs. These receptors all come from a woman in her thirties with Graves disease.

This clonotype was counted many times. V gene TRBV6-1 combines with J gene TRBJ2-5; D is unresolved. The germline V gene encodes CDR1 MNHNS and CDR2 SASEGT. V lost 4 bases to trimming and J lost 5 bases, with 8 bases between them. The CDR3 length is 12 residues. CDR3 protein: CASSGHMETQYF. The CDR3 region has the DNA TGTGCCAGCAGTGGACATATGGAGACCCAGTACTTC.

This clonotype was detected ten times or more. The genes are TRBV10-3 and TRBJ2-1, with 7 bases matching TRBD2. Germline V gene sequence: CDR1 ENHRY, CDR2 SYGVKD. CDR3 length: 17 amino acids. With 0 bases clipped from V and 6 bases from J, the junction kept 11 bases outside the gene matches. The CDR3: CAISESSGVAGGNEQFF. The CDR3 DNA sequence: TGTGCCATCAGTGAGTCCTCCGGGGTAGCGGGTGGCAATGAGCAGTTCTTC.

This clonotype was seen repeatedly, ten times or more. V usage is TRBV11-2 and J usage is TRBJ2-7; 10 bases line up with TRBD2. Germline V gene lookup returns CDR1 SGHAT and CDR2 FQNNGV. The CDR3 contains 15 residues. With V trimmed by 1 base and J by 4 bases, 4 bases remained unmatched. The CDR3: CASSLVPSGSYEQYF. The CDR3 nucleotides read TGTGCCAGCAGCTTAGTCCCTAGCGGGAGTTACGAGCAGTACTTC.

This chain links TRBV4-3 with TRBJ2-1; 9 bases fit TRBD2. J was trimmed by 4 bases and V by 0 bases; bases with no gene match: 1. The CDR3 extends over 15 amino acids. Germline V gene data show CDR1 as LGHNA and CDR2 as YSLEER. CDR3 DNA sequence: TGCGCCAGCAGCCAAGATGCGGGAGGGTACAATGAGCAGTTCTTC. Amino acids: CASSQDAGGYNEQFF.

J is TRBJ2-1 and V is TRBV11-1, with TRBD1 identical over 9 bases. The CDR3 has 15 amino acids. Germline lookup yields CDR1 SGHAT and CDR2 FQDESV (reference sequence). The junction had 2 bases not matched to a gene; V was cut back by 3 bases and J by 2 bases. CDR3 coding DNA: TGTGCCAGCAGCTTCGGGACAGGGACCTACAATGAGCAGTTCTTC. Protein: CASSFGTGTYNEQFF.

This clonotype came up a few times. This chain's CDR3 is CAIRQGQEEKLFF. CDR3 sequence (DNA): TGTGCCATACGACAGGGCCAGGAAGAAAAACTGTTTTTT. The chain uses TRBV6-1 and TRBJ1-4; 7 bases are a match to TRBD1. This CDR3 spans 13 amino acids. The trim removed 10 bases at V and 8 bases at J, leaving 10 bases unmatched. Germline assignment: CDR1 MNHNS and CDR2 SASEGT.

This clonotype showed up many times. In DNA, the CDR3 is TGCAGTGCATCCACCGGGACAGTAAAAGGGGGAAAACTGTTTTTT. It is translated as CSASTGTVKGGKLFF. The chain joins TRBV20-1 to TRBJ1-4; 7 nucleotides match TRBD1. This CDR3 is built from 15 residues. The germline V gene encodes CDR1 DFQATT and CDR2 SNEGSKA (reference sequence). Trimming took 6 bases from V and 10 from J; bases not matched to a gene: 17.

As for this clonotype: This may come from a read error, since a much larger clone is one base off. The rearrangement links TRBV18 to TRBJ2-3; D unresolved. Per germline, CDR1 KGHSH and CDR2 LQKENI. The CDR3 has 16 residues. CDR3 amino acids: CTSSPPSKVGTDTQYF. The CDR3 bases are TGTACCAGCTCACCGCCTAGTAAGGTCGGAACAGATACGCAGTATTTT.

This clonotype was detected many times. The chain employs TRBV3-1 and TRBJ1-5; weak D call: TRBD1 (6 bases). From germline, CDR1 is LGHDT and CDR2 YNNKEL (reference sequence). CDR3 length: 11 residues. The germline V and J ends were trimmed by 3 bases and 12 bases, with 9 bases remaining between them. CDR3 amino acids: CASSHEGVQHF. In nucleotides, the CDR3 is TGTGCCAGCAGCCACGAGGGGGTCCAGCATTTT.

Points on this clonotype: This clone may be a read error of a much larger clone one base away. The chain links TRBV5-1 to TRBJ1-2, with D maybe TRBD1 (5 bases). Per germline, CDR1 SGHRS and CDR2 YFSETQ. The CDR3 totals 15 residues. CDR3 region: CVSSLSAGSNYGYTF. The CDR3 region has the DNA TGCGTCAGCAGCTTGTCAGCAGGGTCGAACTATGGCTACACCTTC.

This clonotype was detected many times. The chain joins TRBV28 to TRBJ2-4; D is unclear. V lost 1 base to trimming and J lost 8 bases, with 6 bases between them. The CDR3 covers 12 residues. The germline V gene has CDR1 MDHEN and CDR2 SYDVKM. CDR3 nucleotide sequence: TGTGCCAGCAGTTTATCCAGTGACATTCAGTACTTC. Translating it yields CASSLSSDIQYF.

This clonotype was detected only a few times. The rearrangement uses TRBV7-9 and TRBJ2-3, with TRBD2 matching 7 bases. Germline loops: CDR1 SEHNR, CDR2 FQNEAQ (reference sequence). The trim removed 7 bases at V and 6 bases at J, leaving 13 bases unmatched. There are 15 residues in the CDR3. This CDR3 is CASNLGGRAPDTQYF. Written as DNA, the CDR3 is TGTGCCAGCAACTTGGGGGGGAGGGCCCCCGATACGCAGTATTTT.

Many counts were recorded for this clonotype. The chain couples TRBV5-1 to TRBJ2-1; 12 bases are a match to TRBD2. The CDR3 has 14 residues. The J segment lost 6 bases and the V segment lost 5 bases, leaving 3 bases of the junction unmatched. CDR1 is SGHRS, CDR2 YFSETQ, per germline. The CDR3 region has the DNA TGCGCCAGCAGGACTAGCGGGAGTAGCAATGAGCAGTTCTTC. Encoded protein: CASRTSGSSNEQFF.

This clonotype was counted a few times. The V gene is TRBV20-1, the J gene TRBJ1-5; no clear D gene. The CDR3 has 12 residues. With 6 bases removed from V and 3 bases from J, the gap between germline ends came to 9 bases. CDR1 and CDR2 from the germline V gene are DFQATT and SNEGSKA (reference sequence). CDR3 bases: TGCAGTGCCCCAGAGGCCAATCAGCCCCAGCATTTT. It translates to CSAPEANQPQHF.

The sample holds many counts of this clonotype. The chain has TRBV20-1 and TRBJ2-7; 9 nucleotides line up with TRBD2. Germline V gene data show CDR1 as DFQATT and CDR2 as SNEGSKA (reference sequence). This CDR3 spans 16 amino acids. J gave up 2 bases and V 1 base, and 9 bases lay outside the gene matches. The CDR3 spells CSARADLAGRAYEQYF. CDR3 DNA: TGCAGTGCTAGAGCCGATCTAGCGGGAAGAGCCTACGAGCAGTACTTC.

The rearrangement uses TRBV7-2 and TRBJ2-7; the match to TRBD2 covers 11 bases. Trimming removed 4 bases from V and 2 bases from J; junction bases left unmatched: 10. CDR1 is SGHTA, CDR2 FQGNSA, per germline. This CDR3 has 17 amino acids. In DNA form, the CDR3 reads TGTGCCAGCAGCTCACGCTCCCTAGCGGGGGGCCCCTACGAGCAGTACTTC. The encoded protein is CASSSRSLAGGPYEQYF.

Ten or more counts support this clonotype. V and J are TRBV7-2 and TRBJ2-7; 9 bases are shared with TRBD2. Trimming removed 7 bases from V and 6 bases from J; junction bases left unmatched: 16. CDR3 length equals 16 residues. In germline, CDR1 is SGHTA, CDR2 FQGNSA. CDR3 DNA: TGTGCCAGCACGAACGGAAGGGGACTAGCATTATCCGAGCAGTACTTC. It codes for CASTNGRGLALSEQYF. The variable domain in full, completed from reference TRBV7-2 and TRBJ2-7, reads GAGVSQSPSNKVTEKGKDVELRCDPISGHTALYWYRQSLGQGLEFLIYFQGNSAPDKSGLPSDRFSAERTGGSVSTLTIQRTQQEDSAVYLCASTNGRGLALSEQYFGPGTRLTVT.

This clonotype has ten or more counts. This sequence joins TRBV18 and TRBJ2-5, with 9 positions matching TRBD2. The end of the DNA is better explained by TRBJ2-1, so the J call may be wrong. CDR3 length: 16 residues. From germline, CDR1 is KGHSH and CDR2 LQKENI. CDR3 coding DNA: TGTGCCAGCTCACCACCTTCAGCGGGAGGTCGAAATGAGCAGTTCTTC. Its protein is CASSPPSAGGRNEQFF.

The chain employs TRBV30 and TRBJ2-7; 7 nucleotides agree with TRBD2. The trim removed 3 bases at V and 6 bases at J, leaving 11 bases unmatched. The germline CDR1 and CDR2 sequences are GTSNPN and SVGIG (reference sequence). CDR3 length: 14 residues. The CDR3 spells CAWRAGLGSLEQYF. DNA of the CDR3: TGTGCCTGGAGGGCCGGACTAGGAAGCCTCGAGCAGTACTTC.

The chain carries TRBV3-1 and TRBJ2-6; D gene ambiguous. Per the germline V gene, CDR1 is LGHDT and CDR2 is YNNKEL (reference sequence). V gave up 1 base and J gave up 2 bases, with 9 bases separating them. This CDR3 has 16 amino acids. Here the CDR3 reads CASSQASGTGANVLTF. For the CDR3, the DNA is TGTGCCAGCAGCCAAGCCAGTGGCACTGGGGCCAACGTCCTGACTTTC.

This clonotype has ten or more counts. This chain connects TRBV24-1 to TRBJ2-7; a possible D gene is TRBD2 (6 bases). V lost 3 bases to trimming and J lost 3 bases, with 14 bases between them. The germline gives CDR1 KGHDR, CDR2 SFDVKD. This CDR3 is 15 amino acids long. The CDR3 reads CATSDRGARIYEQYF. The CDR3, as DNA: TGTGCCACCAGTGATCGCGGGGCGAGGATCTACGAGCAGTACTTC.

This clonotype was seen many times. The chain joins TRBV5-1 to TRBJ2-5; D is ambiguous. V was pared by 1 base and J by 5 bases, with 9 bases between. Germline V gene lookup returns CDR1 SGHRS and CDR2 YFSETQ. The CDR3 is 13 amino acids. In DNA, the CDR3 is TGCGCCAGCAGCTTGTCCCTTGTGGAGACCCAGTACTTC. It is translated as CASSLSLVETQYF.

This clonotype was recorded many times. This chain uses TRBV2 with TRBJ2-7; TRBD1 matches 7 bases. The germline V gene has CDR1 SNHLY and CDR2 FYNNEI. The CDR3 spans 13 residues. V shed 8 bases, J shed 5 bases, and the junction held 9 bases outside the gene matches. CDR3 sequence (DNA): TGTGCCAGCGGGGGACAGATGGACCACGAGCAGTACTTC. Its protein is CASGGQMDHEQYF.

Many counts were recorded for this clonotype. CDR3 in amino acids: CSADRGQLYTQYF. The CDR3 region has the DNA TGCAGTGCCGACAGGGGTCAGTTGTATACGCAGTATTTT. J is TRBJ2-3 and V is TRBV20-1; 8 bases fit TRBD1. This CDR3 region has 13 residues. V lost 6 bases to trimming and J lost 7 bases; unmatched junction nucleotides: 9. CDR1 DFQATT and CDR2 SNEGSKA come from the germline V gene (reference sequence).

In this sample, this clonotype turned up many times. This sequence joins TRBV7-2 and TRBJ1-5; tentatively, D is TRBD1 (5 bases). This CDR3 is built from 15 residues. Germline CDR1 and CDR2: SGHTA and FQGNSA. Trimming pared 1 base from V and 5 bases from J, leaving 12 bases between. CDR3 amino acids: CASSLEYGGHQPQHF. The CDR3 DNA is TGTGCCAGCAGCTTAGAGTATGGGGGACATCAGCCCCAGCATTTT.

This clonotype was picked up many times. The chain recombines TRBV3-1 with TRBJ2-2; D not resolved. Germline loops: CDR1 LGHDT, CDR2 YNNKEL (reference sequence). The CDR3 has 12 residues. Between the trimmed V and J ends, which lost 0 bases and 11 bases, there was a span of 7 bases. The DNA of the CDR3 is TGTGCCAGCAGCCAAGATCGCGACGAGCTGTTTTTT. As protein: CASSQDRDELFF.

A remark on this clonotype: This may be a read error: a much more frequent sequence differs by one nucleotide. This chain connects TRBV7-6 to TRBJ2-2; no clear D gene. Germline CDR1 is SGHVS and CDR2 is FNYEAQ. CDR3 length: 15 residues. Between the trimmed V and J ends, which lost 8 bases and 1 base, there was a span of 14 bases. The CDR3 here is CASGWLGWNTGELFF. For the CDR3, the DNA is TGTGCCAGCGGCTGGCTGGGTTGGAACACCGGGGAGCTGTTTTTT.

This clonotype has at least ten counts. This CDR3 reads CASSPPVNTEAFF. In DNA form, the CDR3 reads TGTGCCAGCAGCCCCCCTGTCAACACTGAAGCTTTCTTT. V gene TRBV18 combines with J gene TRBJ1-1; D gene uncertain. The germline V and J ends were trimmed by 8 bases and 2 bases, with 12 bases remaining between them. CDR3 size: 13 residues. Germline lookup yields CDR1 KGHSH and CDR2 LQKENI.